This T cell receptor (beta chain) appears in the sequencing data of a study of T cell repertoires in cytomegalovirus infection. Overall study findings and caveats: The ex vivo response was dominated by HLA-C-restricted CMV-specific TCR beta clonotypes.

CDR3 length: 15 amino acids. Germline CDR1 is SGHVS and CDR2 is FNYEAQ. V was shortened by 5 bases and J by 6 bases, with 17 bases between the two germline ends. As to this clonotype: Its antigen is not known.

TCRdb recomputed calls from the reads with MiXCR, one row per CDR3 protein. The sample lists just under 550,000 distinct CDR3 sequences; 26% were seen once. The chain is built from TRBV7-6 and TRBJ2-4; a weak D match, TRBD2 (6 bases). The specimen sequenced was PBMCs. The TCR comes from a human donor in good health (CMV status not recorded). Some clones in this sample may be carry-over from other donors' samples. The CDR3 protein is CASSGGSSPVNIQYF. DNA of the CDR3: TGTGCCAGCAGCGGAGGGTCCAGCCCCGTAAACATTCAGTACTTC.